The 30 T cell receptor beta chains below come from one sample, sequenced in a study of identical twins. One entry per CDR3 protein, called by TCRdb with MiXCR from the 5' RACE reads. In the table there are hundreds of thousands of distinct CDR3 sequences, 10% to 15% of which are singletons. The data were also submitted as part of a second study, on yellow fever vaccine responses in identical twins.

The sequencing sample was made of PBMCs. The receptors shown here come from a woman aged 18-29 years in good health.

The rearrangement links TRBV20-1 to TRBJ2-1; TRBD1 aligns across 7 bases. Germline loops: CDR1 DFQATT, CDR2 SNEGSKA (reference sequence). CDR3 size: 18 residues. With 0 bases clipped from V and 1 base from J, the junction kept 12 bases outside the gene matches. Written as DNA, the CDR3 is TGCAGTGCTAGAGATCGCCCCAGGACAGGCCGATCCTACAATGAGCAGTTCTTC. As protein: CSARDRPRTGRSYNEQFF.

CDR3 in DNA: TGTGCCAGTAGTAGGGGGAGGGGGCTTCAGACCTACGAGCAGTACTTC. Translation: CASSRGRGLQTYEQYF. The V gene is TRBV19, the J gene TRBJ2-7, with D tentatively TRBD1 or TRBD2 (7 bases each). The length of the CDR3 is 16 residues. Trimming removed 4 bases at V and 2 bases at J, with 18 bases between. Germline loops: CDR1 LNHDA, CDR2 SQIVND (reference sequence).

This clonotype occurred many times. Here the CDR3 DNA reads TGTGCCAGCACCTTAGCGGGGGCCCGTGCAGATACGCAGTATTTT. This gives the protein CASTLAGARADTQYF. This rearrangement joins TRBV12-3 or TRBV12-4 to TRBJ2-3; 9 positions match TRBD2. This CDR3 is 15 amino acids long. The junction had 9 bases not matched to a gene; V was cut back by 7 bases and J by 4 bases.

This clonotype was counted ten times or more. The chain employs TRBV3-1 and TRBJ2-1; a possible D gene is TRBD2 (5 bases). Trimming shortened V by 4 bases and J by 2 bases, and 12 bases separated the two germline ends. The CDR3 contains 15 residues. Germline V gene sequence: CDR1 LGHDT, CDR2 YNNKEL (reference sequence). The CDR3 region has the DNA TGTGCCAGCAGCCCTACATACGGGACCTACAATGAGCAGTTCTTC. It translates to CASSPTYGTYNEQFF.

The J gene is TRBJ1-2, the V gene TRBV7-9, with D unclear. Between the trimmed V and J ends, which lost 4 bases and 7 bases, there was a span of 13 bases. This CDR3 region has 13 residues. CDR1 is SEHNR, CDR2 FQNEAQ, per germline (reference sequence). The CDR3 DNA reads TGTGCCAGCAGCTCCCTAGAGGCGAGTGGCTACACCTTC. As protein: CASSSLEASGYTF.

V is TRBV5-1 and J is TRBJ2-5, with no clear D. Trimming shortened V by 2 bases and J by 5 bases, and 10 bases separated the two germline ends. CDR3 length: 13 amino acids. CDR1 is SGHRS and CDR2 is YFSETQ in the germline V gene. The CDR3 nucleotides read TGCGCCAGCAGCTTTTTAGTGAAGGAGACCCAGTACTTC. Translation: CASSFLVKETQYF.

In this sample, this clonotype turned up a few times. The rearrangement joins TRBV10-3 to TRBJ2-3; 7 bases are a match to TRBD2. The CDR3 spans 14 residues. Germline assignment: CDR1 ENHRY and CDR2 SYGVKD. The ends lost 8 bases at V and 5 bases at J; junction bases unmatched: 10. The CDR3 nucleotides read TGTGCCATCTCGGCGGCGGGAGTGGGAGATACGCAGTATTTT. This encodes CAISAAGVGDTQYF.

For the CDR3, the DNA is TGTGCCAGCAGTGGCGACCCGAGCTCCTACGAGCAGTACTTC. This translates into CASSGDPSSYEQYF. This chain connects TRBV12-3 or TRBV12-4 to TRBJ2-7; no clear D gene. The V end was cut by 5 bases, the J end by 0 bases, with 11 bases between. CDR3 length: 14 residues.

The chain uses TRBV5-5 and TRBJ1-1, with D perhaps matching TRBD1 (5 bases). The germline V and J ends were trimmed by 0 bases and 4 bases, with 10 bases remaining between them. Germline loops: CDR1 SGHKS, CDR2 YYEKEE (reference sequence). This CDR3 contains 14 residues. CDR3 DNA: TGTGCCAGCAGCTTGGTTGGGGGAACCACTGAAGCTTTCTTT. This gives the protein CASSLVGGTTEAFF. Based on the CDR3 plus reference TRBV5-5 and TRBJ1-1, the full variable domain is DAGVTQSPTHLIKTRGQQVTLRCSPISGHKSVSWYQQVLGQGPQFIFQYYEKEERGRGNFPDRFSARQFPNYSSELNVNALLLGDSALYLCASSLVGGTTEAFFGQGTRLTVV.

This clonotype was counted only a few times. The chain is built from TRBV20-1 and TRBJ2-1, with 7 bases matching TRBD2. V shed 3 bases, J shed 4 bases, and the junction held 9 bases outside the gene matches. Germline V gives CDR1 DFQATT, CDR2 SNEGSKA (reference sequence). The CDR3 length is 15 residues. CDR3 DNA: TGCAGTGCTAGCCGCGGGGAGGGCCCGTACAATGAGCAGTTCTTC. It encodes CSASRGEGPYNEQFF.

This clonotype was seen many times. The J gene is TRBJ2-3, the V gene TRBV15, with D possibly TRBD1 on 5 matching bases. Germline lookup yields CDR1 LNHNV and CDR2 YYDKDF (reference sequence). CDR3 length: 15 amino acids. Trimming pared 3 bases from V and 4 bases from J, leaving 14 bases between. CDR3 protein: CATSRNPGSPDTQYF. The CDR3 coding sequence is TGTGCCACCAGCAGGAACCCAGGGTCCCCAGATACGCAGTATTTT.

The chain has TRBV5-4 and TRBJ1-2; D call uncertain. This CDR3 has 14 amino acids. The germline CDR1 and CDR2 sequences are SGHNT and YYREEE (reference sequence). With 4 bases removed from V and 9 bases from J, the gap between germline ends came to 19 bases. The CDR3 is CASSTNDQPNSYTF. The CDR3 nucleotides are TGTGCCAGCAGCACCAACGACCAACCAAATAGCTACACCTTC.

V usage is TRBV3-1 and J usage is TRBJ2-1; D might be TRBD2 (5 bases). Germline CDR1 and CDR2: LGHDT and YNNKEL (reference sequence). The CDR3 runs 14 residues. V lost 1 base and J 9 bases, leaving 13 bases between the germline ends. The chain's CDR3 is CASSQGNLAGEQFF. The CDR3 region has the DNA TGTGCCAGCAGCCAAGGGAACCTAGCCGGTGAGCAGTTCTTC.

A few counts support this clonotype. The CDR3 sequence is CASGLVRTSGRFEQFF. For the CDR3, the DNA is TGTGCTAGTGGTTTGGTACGGACTAGCGGTAGATTTGAGCAGTTCTTC. This rearrangement joins TRBV12-5 to TRBJ2-1; 10 nucleotides agree with TRBD2. The CDR3 spans 16 residues. Unmatched junction bases numbered 8, after V lost 0 bases and J lost 9 bases. Germline lookup yields CDR1 LGHNT and CDR2 FRNRAP.

This clonotype was counted only a few times. The genes are TRBV3-1 and TRBJ2-4; TRBD1 aligns across 7 bases. The CDR3 extends over 16 amino acids. V lost 3 bases and J lost 1; bases outside the gene matches: 6. From germline, CDR1 is LGHDT and CDR2 YNNKEL (reference sequence). The CDR3 here is CASSHDRVGAKNIQYF. In DNA form, the CDR3 reads TGTGCCAGCAGCCACGACAGGGTAGGGGCCAAAAACATTCAGTACTTC. The variable domain in full, completed from reference TRBV3-1 and TRBJ2-4, reads DTAVSQTPKYLVTQMGNDKSIKCEQNLGHDTMYWYKQDSKKFLKIMFSYNNKELIINETVPNRFSPKSPDKAHLNLHINSLELGDSAVYFCASSHDRVGAKNIQYFGAGTRLSVL.

Written as DNA, the CDR3 is TGTGCCAGCAGTGAATACGGGGGGAATGGATCCTACGAGCAGTACTTC. This translates into CASSEYGGNGSYEQYF. J is TRBJ2-7 and V is TRBV2; 7 bases agree with TRBD2. Germline values: CDR1 SNHLY, CDR2 FYNNEI. This CDR3 spans 16 amino acids. V was clipped by 2 bases and J by 1 base; unmatched bases: 8.

The chain employs TRBV7-8 and TRBJ2-1, with D maybe TRBD2 (7 bases). Germline V gene data show CDR1 as SGHVS and CDR2 as FQNEAQ. The ends were cut back, 6 bases at V and 2 bases at J, with 20 bases in the middle. The CDR3 runs 17 residues. CDR3 sequence reads: CASRQAGAGVPYNEQFF. The DNA of the CDR3 is TGTGCCAGCAGACAAGCAGGGGCGGGAGTCCCCTACAATGAGCAGTTCTTC.

This chain links TRBV29-1 with TRBJ2-2; 7 bases line up with TRBD2. CDR3 length: 14 amino acids. Looked up from germline, CDR1 is SQVTM and CDR2 is ANQGSEA. After removal of 5 bases from V and 1 base from J, the junction contained 4 bases not matched to a gene. In DNA, the CDR3 is TGCAGCGTTCAGGGCGGGAGGAACACCGGGGAGCTGTTTTTT. Residues: CSVQGGRNTGELFF.

This clonotype was found a few times. The chain links TRBV25-1 to TRBJ2-7; 10 nucleotides agree with TRBD2. The CDR3 is made up of 15 amino acids. With V trimmed by 0 bases and J by 4 bases, 3 bases remained unmatched. Germline V gene data show CDR1 as MGHDK and CDR2 as SYGVNS. Written as DNA, the CDR3 is TGTGCCAGCAGTGAATATGAGACTAGCGGGTACGAGCAGTACTTC. This gives the protein CASSEYETSGYEQYF.

The chain has TRBV20-1 and TRBJ2-1; D is undetermined. CDR1 is DFQATT and CDR2 is SNEGSKA in the germline V gene (reference sequence). The CDR3 has 17 residues. V lost 0 bases and J 4 bases, leaving 19 bases between the germline ends. CDR3 nucleotides: TGCAGTGCTAGAGATGTTGATGGGTTTAGGGTTTACAATGAGCAGTTCTTC. It yields the protein CSARDVDGFRVYNEQFF.

This rearrangement joins TRBV29-1 to TRBJ2-3; 7 positions agree with TRBD2. The ends lost 4 bases at V and 2 bases at J; junction bases unmatched: 6. The CDR3 length is 14 residues. In germline, CDR1 is SQVTM, CDR2 ANQGSEA. This CDR3 is CSVVASGDTDTQYF. CDR3 in DNA: TGCAGCGTTGTCGCTAGCGGTGACACAGATACGCAGTATTTT.

This chain links TRBV15 with TRBJ2-3; a possible D gene is TRBD2 (6 bases). Trimming took 0 bases from V and 1 from J, leaving 20 bases between them. CDR3 length equals 19 residues. Germline lookup yields CDR1 LNHNV and CDR2 YYDKDF (reference sequence). CDR3 sequence: CATSREKTHGAGRTDTQYF. The CDR3 region has the DNA TGTGCCACCAGCAGAGAAAAGACGCACGGTGCGGGACGCACAGATACGCAGTATTTT. The full variable domain, with the rest looked up from reference TRBV15 and TRBJ2-3, is DAMVIQNPRYQVTQFGKPVTLSCSQTLNHNVMYWYQQKSSQAPKLLFHYYDKDFNNEADTPDNFQSRRPNTSFCFLDIRSPGLGDTAMYLCATSREKTHGAGRTDTQYFGPGTRLTVL.

The chain employs TRBV20-1 and TRBJ2-1, with unresolved D. CDR3 length: 12 amino acids. The germline V gene has CDR1 DFQATT and CDR2 SNEGSKA (reference sequence). Trimming shortened V by 1 base and J by 6 bases, and 7 bases separated the two germline ends. The DNA of the CDR3 is TGCAGTGCTAGAGCTGTGGCCAATGAGCAGTTCTTC. Translating it yields CSARAVANEQFF.

This clonotype showed up many times. CDR3 sequence (DNA): TGCAGTGCTAGAGTTTTAGGACTAGCGGGAGCCTACAATGAGCAGTTCTTC. The encoded protein is CSARVLGLAGAYNEQFF. The V call is TRBV20-1, the J call TRBJ2-1; 13 bases line up with TRBD2. Germline CDR1 DFQATT, CDR2 SNEGSKA (reference sequence). V shed 1 base and J 2 bases; nucleotides not matched to a gene: 5. The CDR3 runs 17 residues.

The V and J genes are TRBV4-1 and TRBJ2-1; 14 bases align to TRBD2. Germline CDR1 MGHRA, CDR2 YSYEKL. The CDR3 loop spans 20 amino acids. Trimming at V came to 1 base and at J to 3 bases, leaving 11 bases not matched to a gene. In DNA form, the CDR3 reads TGCGCCAGCAGCCAAGTAGGGACTAGCGGGGGCCCTCTTCTCTACAATGAGCAGTTCTTC. Protein product: CASSQVGTSGGPLLYNEQFF.

This clonotype showed up just a few times. The chain uses TRBV5-8 and TRBJ2-2; 9 bases fit TRBD1. CDR1 SGHTS and CDR2 YDEGEE come from the germline V gene. Trimming cost V 2 bases and J 5 bases; bases outside gene matches: 7. The CDR3 length is 16 residues. CDR3 in DNA: TGTGCCAGCAGCTTTTACAGGGGGCGTAATACCGGGGAGCTGTTTTTT. Its translation is CASSFYRGRNTGELFF.

This chain uses TRBV6-1 with TRBJ1-1; weak D call: TRBD1 (5 bases). Trimming took 4 bases from V and 0 from J, leaving 9 bases between them. From germline, CDR1 is MNHNS and CDR2 SASEGT. This CDR3 contains 14 residues. The CDR3 nucleotides read TGTGCCAGCAGTGGACAGAGGATGAACACTGAAGCTTTCTTT. Its translation: CASSGQRMNTEAFF.

The chain joins TRBV11-2 to TRBJ2-7, with D hard to call. V lost 5 bases, J lost 3 bases, and 14 bases lay in between. This CDR3 region has 14 residues. The germline CDR1 and CDR2 sequences are SGHAT and FQNNGV. CDR3 sequence (DNA): TGTGCCAGCAGCCGAGAGTATATGGTCTACGAGCAGTACTTC. It is translated as CASSREYMVYEQYF.

This clonotype was observed a few times. The rearrangement links TRBV20-1 to TRBJ1-1, with D unresolved. The CDR3 is 12 amino acids. In germline, CDR1 is DFQATT, CDR2 SNEGSKA (reference sequence). The CDR3 loop reads CTTRRRNTEAFF. The CDR3 DNA follows: TGCACCACTAGACGTCGGAACACTGAAGCTTTCTTT.

This clonotype was detected a few times. The chain couples TRBV27 to TRBJ2-2; 14 bases are shared with TRBD2. There are 19 residues in the CDR3. Trimming at V came to 2 bases and at J to 2 bases, leaving 7 bases not matched to a gene. Germline V gene data show CDR1 as MNHEY and CDR2 as SMNVEV (reference sequence). CDR3 sequence (DNA): TGTGCCAGCAGTTTAGGACTAGCGGGGGGTTGGTTCAACACCGGGGAGCTGTTTTTT. This gives the protein CASSLGLAGGWFNTGELFF.